This T cell receptor beta chain was captured by sequencing in a study of identical twins. V shed 4 bases, J shed 0 bases, and the junction held 6 bases outside the gene matches. Germline V CDR1 and CDR2: SEHNR, FQNEAQ (reference sequence). The CDR3 totals 16 residues. Healthy Caucasians alone served as donors. Template switching added a universal primer binding site, and final cDNA carried unique molecular identifiers. TCRdb redid the calling of the 5' RACE reads with MiXCR, one entry per CDR3 protein. This table has 1,800,000 or so distinct CDR3 sequences, under 35% appearing once. Material: cord blood. The sequence was collected from a newborn girl in good health. The chain has TRBV7-9 and TRBJ2-1; 7 positions match TRBD2. The CDR3 DNA is TGTGCCAGCAGCTCAGCTAGCGGTCTCTCCTACAATGAGCAGTTCTTC. It translates to CASSSASGLSYNEQFF.